This T cell receptor beta chain was identified in a study of shared clonotypes between healthy human individuals. The overall study: Three CD4 naive, three CD4 memory, two CD8 naive and one CD8 memory plate were used per donor.

CDR1 is SQVTM and CDR2 is ANQGSEA in the germline V gene. Trimming took 3 bases from V and 6 from J; bases not matched to a gene: 2. The CDR3 is made up of 13 amino acids. Original methodology: Owing to the provision of junction-only sequences devoid of quality scores by immunoSEQ, filtering differed. Measured with immunoSEQ multiplex PCR; TCRdb has only the in-frame clones, and not every one. V and J calls plus clone size are reproduced from that table; the DNA served to infer D and trimming. The sample records 2.3 million or so clones, about 92% being singletons. The material sequenced was naive CD4+ T cells from PBMCs. Regarding subset: CD45RA+ positively selected. The chain uses TRBV29-1 and TRBJ2-2; TRBD1 agrees at 9 bases. The sequence was collected from a man aged 18 to 30 in good health. Some clones in this sample may be carry-over from other donors' samples. The CDR3 sequence is CSVERQGAGELFF. The CDR3 DNA reads TGCAGCGTTGAGCGACAGGGGGCCGGGGAGCTGTTTTTT.